This T cell receptor beta chain was sequenced during a study of post-analysis software for immune sequencing data (dated by TCRdb to about 2015). Context from the whole study: Disease courses on record covered relapsing-remitting, secondary progressive and progressive-relapsing multiple sclerosis, though some patients had no subtype annotation. The multiple sclerosis patient repertoires were compared with about a dozen previously published healthy control repertoires from donors aged roughly 6 to 27 years. A subset of samples was prepared in parallel using single-end sample barcoding, then pooled and co-amplified after Illumina adapter ligation.

To demonstrate the VDJtools post-analysis software, TCR beta repertoires were profiled from the peripheral blood of 13 young patients with multiple sclerosis. The multiple sclerosis patients were children and adolescents ranging in age from about 6 to 17 years. Study-level results and caveats: The multiple sclerosis patient group was slightly younger than the control group. Compared with controls, multiple sclerosis patients had significantly lower normalized Chao1 diversity, a finding suggesting substantial peripheral T-cell clonal expansion. Patients showed significantly higher frequencies than controls for a few TRBV segments, among them TRBV5-6, TRBV5-1 and TRBV20-1. When samples were clustered directly using the F measure, samples prepared in the same batch co-clustered strongly, which prompted a batch-effect correction.

V sheds 3 bases and J sheds 5 bases, leaving 14 bases between their ends. From the cysteine through the phenylalanine, the CDR3 covers 15 amino acids. Only CDR3 DNA remains: 45 bases, in frame from the first base. The germline V gene encodes CDR1 SGHAT and CDR2 FQNNGV. A note on this clonotype: Its binding antigen is unknown. Within one base of it there is no much larger clone, and no base qualities were kept.

Library method: PCR. TCRdb names Illumina HiSeq 2500 as the instrument used. To reduce PCR and sequencing biases, unique molecular identifiers were built into the TCR beta cDNA libraries. Roughly 0.5 million cDNA molecules were obtained per 1 to 10 million input T cells, so each molecule approximated one T cell. Patient libraries were prepared and sequenced with the same protocol used for the earlier healthy control dataset. Samples belonging to the same batch were prepared together, multiplexed and sequenced on a shared HiSeq lane. From the authors' description of their analysis: MIGEC was used to process the raw barcoded reads, and molecular identifier groups with only a single read were discarded before consensus assembly and CDR3 extraction. Clonotype tables were post-analysed with VDJtools, normalizing diversity by down-sampling all datasets to the smallest sample size. In repertoire overlap clustering, CDR3 amino acid sequences, but not nucleotide sequences, were matched to correct batch-related cross-sample contamination. Using fastp at Q25 and MiXCR, TCRdb reprocessed the public reads and kept productive beta chains. Every entry covers one CDR3 protein and lists the most common genes and DNA from its rows. The V and J calls follow TCRdb's processing rather than the paper's. This sample is represented by 650,000 to 900,000 distinct CDR3 sequences; around 42% of them were singletons. Roughly 4.4% of the sample belongs to the ten largest clones.

The specimen was blood. The source of this sequence is a girl aged 5 to 17 with multiple sclerosis. Rearrangement joined TRBV11-2 to TRBJ2-1; perhaps TRBD2 is the D gene, with 5 bases matching. The nucleotide sequence reads as follows: TGTGCCAGCAGCTTCCCCGTTGGGCGGGACAATGAGCAGTTCTTC. This translates into CASSFPVGRDNEQFF.